These T cell receptor beta chains were read from a single sample in a study of blood T cell repertoires in COVID-19. The table came from immunoSEQ multiplex PCR; TCRdb's copy has only in-frame clones and leaves some out. This sample has about 34,000 clones, with 75% found just once. Sequenced material: peripheral blood. All receptors derive from a man older than 75 with active or convalescent COVID-19. The conserved cysteine and the conserved F or W are not part of the CDR3 here. A D gene is named only where the DNA matches it firmly.

D gene	V gene	J gene	CDR3 protein
.	TRBV6-5	TRBJ2-7	ASTPGLDYEQY
TRBD2	TRBV7-2	TRBJ2-1	ASSFDAGTSNEQF
.	TRBV10-3	TRBJ2-6	AISQDSTSSGANVLT
TRBD2	TRBV28	TRBJ2-7	ASRRPNSPSSGRSYEQY
TRBD1	TRBV28	TRBJ2-3	ASSLDRAVDTQY
.	TRBV6-1	TRBJ2-1	ASSEDHYLIDGDEQF
TRBD2	TRBV28	TRBJ2-7	ASRAGGYEQY
.	TRBV21-1	TRBJ2-3	ASSKAPGGLTDTQY
TRBD2	TRBV5-1	TRBJ2-7	ASSLALAGGPFSYEQY
TRBD1	TRBV9	TRBJ1-1	ASSVGIGTGTDTLMNTEAF
.	TRBV7-9	TRBJ2-3	ASSSQPTASDTQY
.	TRBV5-1	TRBJ2-3	ASSLVSDTQY
TRBD1	TRBV7-9	TRBJ1-2	ASSAGTANYGYT
.	TRBV1	TRBJ2-2	TSSQAGTSGCLTGELF
.	TRBV19	TRBJ2-5	ASSISGQQETQY
TRBD2	TRBV4-2	TRBJ2-4	ASSHDFPGLAGGLAKNIQY
TRBD2	TRBV6-1	TRBJ2-1	ASSFTSGNGYEQF
TRBD2	TRBV6-6	TRBJ2-1	ASSPAVWGYLAGERNEQF
TRBD1	TRBV4-1	TRBJ2-3	ASSLGTGGTFKNTDTQY
.	TRBV4-1	TRBJ1-2	ASSQDPNRLNYGYT
.	TRBV4-3	TRBJ1-2	ASSQGVRGDYGYT
TRBD1	TRBV13	TRBJ1-1	ASSLGGTGSVNTEAF
.	TRBV7-8	TRBJ1-5	ASSPYRDIGRPQH
TRBD1	TRBV9	TRBJ1-3	ASSAQPGQGTGNTIY
.	TRBV6-5	TRBJ1-2	ASKQHGHLGISYT
.	TRBV4-2	TRBJ1-2	ASSQLGEGYGYT
.	TRBV19	TRBJ2-5	ASKEAPGTSRGGTQY
TRBD2	TRBV7-8	TRBJ2-5	ASSSDSGRGETQY
.	TRBV6-5	TRBJ1-1	ASSYLGGNTEAF
.	TRBV24-1	TRBJ2-2	ATSDTSQGGTGELF
.	TRBV3-1/TRBV3-2	TRBJ2-5	ASSQAGPQETQY
TRBD2	TRBV6-5	TRBJ2-7	ASGYSLAGAGEQY
TRBD1	TRBV18	TRBJ1-4	ASSLSQQGAREKLF
.	TRBV6-5	TRBJ1-4	ASSLSVTNEKLF
TRBD2	TRBV11-2	TRBJ2-7	ASSYTRGGGSHEQY
.	TRBV3-1/TRBV3-2	TRBJ2-5	ASSGSDTGTQY
TRBD1	TRBV6-2/TRBV6-3	TRBJ1-2	ASSYGPGQDYGYT
TRBD2	TRBV6-5	TRBJ2-7	ASFTSGRVSYEQY
TRBD2	TRBV27	TRBJ2-7	ASSLISGRMREQY
.	TRBV11-2	TRBJ2-1	ASSFVGGSYNEQF
.	TRBV6-2/TRBV6-3	TRBJ2-4	ASSYSGVSVAKNIQY
.	TRBV19	TRBJ2-7	ASSIAAGLGTEQY
TRBD2	TRBV19	TRBJ2-3	ASSRGLAGGGSTDTQY
.	TRBV2	TRBJ1-6	ASIGSGDSYNSPLH
TRBD2	TRBV18	TRBJ2-1	ASSPGTSLNEQF
.	TRBV19	TRBJ2-7	ATTKTEGLAGEQY
.	TRBV27	TRBJ1-1	ASSSRPGGWAF
.	TRBV4-2	TRBJ1-6	ASSWQADYNSPLH
.	TRBV10-3	TRBJ2-2	AISAVANTGELF
TRBD1	TRBV11-2	TRBJ1-4	ASSVTGAYNEKLF
.	TRBV10-3	TRBJ2-3	AISPEVDTQY